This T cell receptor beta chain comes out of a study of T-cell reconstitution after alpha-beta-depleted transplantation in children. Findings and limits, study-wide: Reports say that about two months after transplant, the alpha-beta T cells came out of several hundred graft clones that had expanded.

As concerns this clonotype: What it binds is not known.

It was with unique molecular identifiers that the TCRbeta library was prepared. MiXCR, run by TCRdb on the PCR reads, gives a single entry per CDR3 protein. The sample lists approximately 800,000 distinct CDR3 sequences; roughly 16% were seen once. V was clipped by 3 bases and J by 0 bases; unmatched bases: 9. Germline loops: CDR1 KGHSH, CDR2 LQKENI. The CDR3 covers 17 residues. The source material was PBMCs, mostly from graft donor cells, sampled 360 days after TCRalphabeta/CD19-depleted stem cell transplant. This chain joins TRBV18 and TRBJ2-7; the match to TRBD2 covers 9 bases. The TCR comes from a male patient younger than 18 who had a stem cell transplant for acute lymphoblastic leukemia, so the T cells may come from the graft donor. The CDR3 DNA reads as TGTGCCAGCTCACCGCTTACGACTAGCGGCCCCTCCTACGAGCAGTACTTC. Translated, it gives CASSPLTTSGPSYEQYF.